This note documents a single T cell receptor (beta chain) sequence. The target antigen is unknown. The sample originates from a study of cytomegalovirus exposure and HLA in healthy donors. Looking at the study overall: Approximately 200 million T cells yielded some 120 million unique TCR beta sequences in earlier analysis.

Overall study findings and caveats: The study put about 180 TCR beta chains on its list as cytomegalovirus-associated.

The PCR had 60 Vbeta and 13 Jbeta primers. Using immunoSEQ multiplex PCR, the repertoire was profiled, and TCRdb retains in-frame clones only, with some absent. The sample includes 85,000 to 120,000 clones, more than 65% seen only once; the top ten take approximately 0.8%. The CDR3 runs 16 residues. Per germline, CDR1 LGHNA and CDR2 YNFKEQ. V gave up 2 bases and J gave up 9 bases, with 20 bases separating them. This receptor was identified in a boy between 10 and 17 years old in good health and CMV-seronegative. Sequenced material: PBMCs. This chain connects TRBV4-2 to TRBJ2-1; a possible D gene is TRBD1 (6 bases). The CDR3: CASSQSLLGGFGEQFF. CDR3 nucleotide sequence: TGTGCCAGCAGCCAAAGTTTGTTAGGGGGATTTGGTGAGCAGTTCTTC.